These 25 T cell receptor beta chains were sequenced from one sample in a study of T cells in Graves' hyperthyroidism and ophthalmopathy. Template material for amplifying TCR beta CDR3 regions consisted of RNA transcripts. The TCR CDR3 was amplified in a first-round RT-PCR using the HTBI primer set. TCRdb passed the multiplex PCR reads through MiXCR, listing each CDR3 protein once. The repertoire holds approximately 600,000 distinct CDR3 sequences, with more than 20% as singletons. The source material was blood. The receptors shown here come from a man in his thirties or forties with Graves' ophthalmopathy.

In regard to this clonotype: Sequence at one end of the junction differs from germline and may be a read error. The J gene is TRBJ1-4, the V gene TRBV7-2, with 9 bases aligning to TRBD1. Per the germline V gene, CDR1 is SGHTA and CDR2 is FQGNSA. The CDR3 has 16 amino acids. This CDR3 is CANSLGGTGKGEKLFF. The CDR3 DNA reads as TGTGCCAACAGCTTAGGGGGGACAGGGAAAGGCGAAAAACTGTTTTTT.

The genes are TRBV24-1 and TRBJ1-5; 10 bases map to TRBD1. This CDR3 comprises 13 residues. Germline CDR1 and CDR2: KGHDR and SFDVKD. Trimming took 12 bases from V and 2 from J; bases not matched to a gene: 3. DNA of the CDR3: TGTGCCGCCGGGACAGGGGGCAATCAGCCCCAGCATTTT. It encodes CAAGTGGNQPQHF.

This rearrangement joins TRBV27 to TRBJ1-4, with no clear D. CDR3 size: 11 residues. Germline values: CDR1 MNHEY, CDR2 SMNVEV (reference sequence). V was pared by 3 bases and J by 7 bases, with 3 bases between. CDR3 loop: CASSFFEKLFF. The CDR3 DNA reads TGTGCCAGCAGTTTCTTTGAAAAACTGTTTTTT. Looking up the rest from reference TRBV27 and TRBJ1-4 gives the full variable domain: EAQVTQNPRYLITVTGKKLTVTCSQNMNHEYMSWYRQDPGLGLRQIYYSMNVEVTDKGDVPEGYKVSRKEKRNFPLILESPSPNQTSLYFCASSFFEKLFFGSGTQLSVL.

A remark on this clonotype: A much more abundant neighbour one base away suggests this may be a read error. The V call is TRBV2, the J call TRBJ2-2; D might be TRBD2 (5 bases). Germline CDR1 is SNHLY and CDR2 is FYNNEI. The CDR3 runs to 14 residues. The CDR3 bases are TGTGCCAGCGGCGAACTAAAAGGCACCGGGGAGCTGGTTTTT. Its translation: CASGELKGTGELVF.

This clonotype was recorded a few times. This chain links TRBV27 with TRBJ1-1; D gene unclear. Trimming took off 0 bases at V and 0 bases at J, with 8 bases between the two ends. The germline V gene has CDR1 MNHEY and CDR2 SMNVEV (reference sequence). This CDR3 region has 15 residues. The CDR3 sequence is CASSLSFSLNTEAFF. The CDR3 coding sequence is TGTGCCAGCAGTTTATCGTTTTCTCTGAACACTGAAGCTTTCTTT.

The sample holds many counts of this clonotype. The chain links TRBV27 to TRBJ1-1; 8 bases fit TRBD1. V was clipped by 7 bases and J by 4 bases; unmatched bases: 8. The CDR3 runs 14 residues. Germline V CDR1 and CDR2: MNHEY, SMNVEV (reference sequence). The DNA of the CDR3 is TGTGCCAGCAACCACAGGGGGATGAGCACTGAAGCTTTCTTT. Amino acid sequence: CASNHRGMSTEAFF.

The chain couples TRBV7-2 to TRBJ1-4; a possible D gene is TRBD1 (6 bases). The V gene lost 5 bases and the J gene lost 8 bases, with 15 bases spanning the gap. CDR1 and CDR2 (germline): SGHTA, FQGNSA. This CDR3 comprises 14 residues. CDR3 loop: CASSAGTNGEKLFF. CDR3 nucleotides: TGTGCCAGCAGCGCAGGGACAAACGGGGAAAAACTGTTTTTT.

The V call is TRBV20-1, the J call TRBJ1-2; D remains unclear. Between the trimmed V and J ends, which lost 1 base and 3 bases, there was a span of 12 bases. CDR3 length: 14 amino acids. CDR1 and CDR2 from the germline V gene are DFQATT and SNEGSKA (reference sequence). The CDR3 reads CSARAFVGDYGYTF. The DNA of the CDR3 is TGCAGTGCTAGAGCGTTCGTCGGGGACTATGGCTACACCTTC.

This clonotype came up a few times. The chain joins TRBV19 to TRBJ1-1, with D uncertain. Deletions cut 1 base from V and 1 base from J, with 7 bases between. Germline loops: CDR1 LNHDA, CDR2 SQIVND (reference sequence). The CDR3 sequence is 14 residues long. The DNA for the CDR3 is TGTGCCAGTAGTATAGGGCCCGCGAACACTGAAGCTTTCTTT. It yields the protein CASSIGPANTEAFF.

The gene calls are TRBV7-2 and TRBJ2-4; the D gene could be TRBD1 or TRBD2 (7 bases each). The CDR3 extends over 12 amino acids. Germline CDR1 is SGHTA and CDR2 is FQGNSA. The V and J ends lost 3 bases and 12 bases respectively, with 12 bases between them. The CDR3 spells CASSFGEGAQYF. The CDR3 DNA reads TGTGCCAGCAGCTTTGGGGAGGGGGCTCAGTACTTC.

This clonotype has at least ten counts. The chain carries TRBV28 and TRBJ2-5; 7 nucleotides match TRBD1. V shed 5 bases, J shed 4 bases, and the junction held 10 bases outside the gene matches. CDR3 length: 15 residues. The germline V gene has CDR1 MDHEN and CDR2 SYDVKM. CDR3 sequence (DNA): TGTGCCAGCAGTCTCATCCTCGACAGGGCAGAGACCCAGTACTTC. It codes for CASSLILDRAETQYF.

This clonotype was observed a few times. The chain uses TRBV29-1 and TRBJ2-1, with 7 bases identical to TRBD2. CDR3 length equals 15 residues. With 3 bases clipped from V and 7 bases from J, the junction kept 12 bases outside the gene matches. Germline V gene sequence: CDR1 SQVTM, CDR2 ANQGSEA. CDR3 nucleotides: TGCAGCGTTGATAGTGGGGGGGAGGGATGGAATGAGCAGTTCTTC. This gives the protein CSVDSGGEGWNEQFF.

The chain joins TRBV6-1 to TRBJ2-3, with 7 bases identical to TRBD1. V shed 5 bases and J 1 base; nucleotides not matched to a gene: 6. Germline loops: CDR1 MNHNS, CDR2 SASEGT. The CDR3 length is 15 residues. CDR3 coding DNA: TGTGCCAGCAGTTTAGGACAGGTGGGCACAGATACGCAGTATTTT. Amino acids: CASSLGQVGTDTQYF.

The chain uses TRBV3-1 and TRBJ1-4; TRBD1 matches at 10 bases. The CDR3 covers 17 residues. After removal of 4 bases from V and 5 bases from J, the junction contained 10 bases not matched to a gene. CDR1 and CDR2 (germline): LGHDT, YNNKEL (reference sequence). The CDR3 DNA sequence: TGTGCCAGCAGCCCCCGGGGACAGGGGATTATGAATGAAAAACTGTTTTTT. Protein: CASSPRGQGIMNEKLFF.

V usage is TRBV7-9 and J usage is TRBJ2-7; 7 nucleotides line up with TRBD1. The length of the CDR3 is 18 residues. V trimming: 5 bases; J trimming: 0 bases; junction bases outside the gene matches: 16. The germline V gene has CDR1 SEHNR and CDR2 FQNEAQ (reference sequence). In DNA form, the CDR3 reads TGTGCCAGCAGCGCGGACCCACTGACAGGGCCGAACTCCTACGAGCAGTACTTC. It is translated as CASSADPLTGPNSYEQYF.

This clonotype was counted a few times. The V call is TRBV19, the J call TRBJ2-2, with 12 bases identical to TRBD2. V was clipped by 3 bases and J by 7 bases; unmatched bases: 6. The germline CDR1 and CDR2 sequences are LNHDA and SQIVND (reference sequence). This CDR3 has 16 amino acids. CDR3 in DNA: TGTGCCAGTAGTATGACTAGCGGGAGTTACAGCGGGGAGCTGTTTTTT. Translating it yields CASSMTSGSYSGELFF.

This clonotype showed up many times. The V and J genes are TRBV3-1 and TRBJ2-7, with D possibly matching TRBD1 (6 bases). The CDR3 is 14 residues long. CDR1 and CDR2 (germline): LGHDT, YNNKEL (reference sequence). V was clipped by 1 base and J by 6 bases, with 13 bases between them. The CDR3 is CASSQGWDNREQYF. The CDR3 nucleotides are TGTGCCAGCAGCCAAGGTTGGGACAATCGCGAGCAGTACTTC.

A few counts support this clonotype. The chain has TRBV7-9 and TRBJ1-2, with D possibly matching TRBD1 (5 bases). V lost 8 bases and J 3 bases, leaving 10 bases between the germline ends. CDR1 SEHNR and CDR2 FQNEAQ come from the germline V gene (reference sequence). CDR3 length equals 12 residues. The CDR3 here is CASEGRHYGYTF. The CDR3 DNA sequence: TGTGCCAGCGAGGGACGACACTATGGCTACACCTTC.

A few counts support this clonotype. The gene calls are TRBV5-1 and TRBJ2-2, with D uncertain. CDR3 size: 13 residues. V was pared by 5 bases and J by 4 bases, with 9 bases between. Germline values: CDR1 SGHRS, CDR2 YFSETQ. CDR3 sequence (DNA): TGCGCCAGCAGTTTATCTGTCACCGGGGAGCTGTTTTTT. Translating it yields CASSLSVTGELFF.

The V gene is TRBV30, the J gene TRBJ2-1; TRBD2 matches 9 bases. Germline CDR1 reads GTSNPN; CDR2 reads SVGIG (reference sequence). CDR3 length: 15 amino acids. The trim removed 4 bases at V and 10 bases at J, leaving 14 bases unmatched. CDR3 sequence (DNA): TGTGCCTGGACTAGCGGGACATCTCTAACGGAGGAGCAGTTCTTC. Amino acids: CAWTSGTSLTEEQFF.

This clonotype was counted a few times. This chain links TRBV15 with TRBJ2-1, with TRBD2 identical over 9 bases. The germline gives CDR1 LNHNV, CDR2 YYDKDF (reference sequence). The CDR3 is 13 amino acids. The V segment lost 9 bases and the J segment 9 bases; nucleotides outside the gene matches: 9. The CDR3 region has the DNA TGTGCCACGGCGGCTAGCGGGAACGCTGAGCAGTTCTTC. It specifies CATAASGNAEQFF.

This clonotype was seen more than once but under ten times. The rearrangement joins TRBV7-8 to TRBJ2-7; 7 positions match TRBD2. V shed 3 bases, J shed 0 bases, and the junction held 8 bases outside the gene matches. Germline values: CDR1 SGHVS, CDR2 FQNEAQ. There are 16 residues in the CDR3. The CDR3 nucleotides read TGTGCCAGCAGCTTCTTGGCCGGGGGGAGCTCCTACGAGCAGTACTTC. This codes for CASSFLAGGSSYEQYF.

Concerning this clonotype: This may come from a read error, since a much larger clone is one base off. The chain recombines TRBV7-3 with TRBJ2-1, with D tentatively TRBD2 (5 bases). V gave up 2 bases and J gave up 5 bases, with 10 bases separating them. The CDR3 has 14 amino acids. The germline CDR1 and CDR2 sequences are SGHTA and FQGTGA. The CDR3 reads CASSLEPGNNEQFF. In DNA, the CDR3 is TGTGCCAGCAGCTTAGAGCCGGGAAACAATGAGCAGTTCTTC.

This clonotype came up a few times. The chain has TRBV28 and TRBJ2-5, with TRBD2 identical over 9 bases. V shed 5 bases, J shed 4 bases, and the junction held 14 bases outside the gene matches. From germline, CDR1 is MDHEN and CDR2 SYDVKM. This CDR3 has 17 residues. The CDR3: CASSLGTNSGRRETQYF. CDR3 nucleotide sequence: TGTGCCAGCAGTCTTGGGACAAACAGCGGGAGGCGAGAGACCCAGTACTTC.

The chain employs TRBV4-1 and TRBJ2-1, with D unresolved. V was cut by 3 bases and J by 5 bases, with 17 bases left in between. CDR1 and CDR2 (germline): MGHRA, YSYEKL. This CDR3 is built from 16 residues. CDR3 region: CASSHEPVRRNNEQFF. In DNA, the CDR3 is TGCGCCAGCAGCCATGAACCCGTTCGCAGAAACAATGAGCAGTTCTTC.